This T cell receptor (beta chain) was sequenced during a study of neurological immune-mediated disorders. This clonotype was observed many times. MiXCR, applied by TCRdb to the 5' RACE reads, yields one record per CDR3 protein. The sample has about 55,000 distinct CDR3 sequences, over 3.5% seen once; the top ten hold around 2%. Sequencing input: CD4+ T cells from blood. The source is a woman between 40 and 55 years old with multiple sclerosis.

The CDR3 bases are TGCAGTGCTAGGGGGGGGACTAGCGGGGGCCACTCCTACGAGCAGTACTTC. Amino acid sequence: CSARGGTSGGHSYEQYF. V gene TRBV20-1 combines with J gene TRBJ2-7; 14 bases align to TRBD2. CDR1 DFQATT and CDR2 SNEGSKA come from the germline V gene (reference sequence). The CDR3 is 17 amino acids. J lost 0 bases, V lost 3 bases, and 7 bases had no gene match.